Below, 11 T cell receptor beta chains from the same sample are listed, as sequenced in a study of cytomegalovirus exposure and HLA in healthy donors. Primers: 60 Vbeta forward and 13 Jbeta reverse. The data were produced by immunoSEQ multiplex PCR, yet TCRdb's version contains in-frame clones alone and is incomplete. The sample lists about 120,000 clones; approximately 78% were seen once. Sequenced: PBMCs. The receptors come from a woman aged 30 to 39 in good health and CMV-seropositive.

The chain recombines TRBV2 with TRBJ1-6; 7 bases match TRBD1. There are 14 residues in the CDR3. V lost 6 bases and J lost 7; bases outside the gene matches: 6. CDR1 SNHLY and CDR2 FYNNEI come from the germline V gene. Written as DNA, the CDR3 is TGTGCCAGCAGCCAACAGGGGCGGAATTCACCCCTCCACTTT. This translates into CASSQQGRNSPLHF.

V and J are TRBV19 and TRBJ1-5, with a tentative D call TRBD1 (6 bases). The germline gives CDR1 LNHDA, CDR2 SQIVND (reference sequence). This CDR3 contains 15 residues. The V end was cut by 7 bases, the J end by 3 bases, with 16 bases between. This CDR3 reads CASTPGQINNQPQHF. CDR3 DNA sequence: TGTGCCAGTACTCCGGGACAAATAAACAATCAGCCCCAGCATTTT.

This rearrangement joins TRBV5-4 to TRBJ2-7; D possibly corresponds to TRBD2 (7 bases). The CDR3 runs to 16 residues. V was clipped by 0 bases and J by 7 bases, with 20 bases between them. Germline CDR1 and CDR2: SGHNT and YYREEE (reference sequence). This chain's CDR3 is CASSLGVGGGLREQYF. For the CDR3, the DNA is TGTGCCAGCAGCTTGGGTGTAGGGGGGGGGTTAAGGGAGCAGTACTTC.

As concerns this clone: Mismatch with germline at one junction end may stem from a read error. The CDR3: CSSSFPQGGEKLFF. CDR3 bases: TGTTCCAGCAGCTTCCCACAGGGAGGGGAAAAACTGTTTTTT. The rearrangement joins TRBV7-9 to TRBJ1-4, with a tentative D call TRBD1 (6 bases). The CDR3 is 14 amino acids. The germline CDR1 and CDR2 sequences are SEHNR and FQNEAQ (reference sequence).

The rearrangement joins TRBV5-6 to TRBJ2-7; weak D call: TRBD1 (6 bases). The CDR3 is 18 amino acids. V shed 0 bases and J shed 0 bases, with 19 bases lying between them. Germline V lookup: CDR1 SGHDT, CDR2 YYEEEE. As DNA, the CDR3 is TGTGCCAGCAGCTTGGGTGGCCCTTCGGGACACGTCTCCTACGAGCAGTACTTC. As protein: CASSLGGPSGHVSYEQYF.

V gene TRBV7-3 combines with J gene TRBJ2-1; D call uncertain. This CDR3 is built from 16 residues. The germline gives CDR1 SGHTA, CDR2 FQGTGA. The ends were cut back, 4 bases at V and 5 bases at J, with 18 bases in the middle. CDR3 nucleotides: TGTGCCAGCAGCTCCTCCGGTGGCCTGGGCGACAATGAGCAGTTCTTC. Translation: CASSSSGGLGDNEQFF. Supplemented by reference TRBV7-3 and TRBJ2-1, the full variable domain reads GAGVSQTPSNKVTEKGKYVELRCDPISGHTALYWYRQSLGQGPEFLIYFQGTGAADDSGLPNDRFFAVRPEGSVSTLKIQRTERGDSAVYLCASSSSGGLGDNEQFFGPGTRLTVL.

This chain connects TRBV5-1 to TRBJ2-7, with 12 bases matching TRBD2. The germline V gene has CDR1 SGHRS and CDR2 YFSETQ. The CDR3 extends over 15 amino acids. J was trimmed by 5 bases and V by 3 bases; bases with no gene match: 6. CDR3 DNA sequence: TGCGCCAGCAGCTACCTAGCGGGGGGGCTGGACGAGCAGTACTTC. The encoded protein is CASSYLAGGLDEQYF.

This chain joins TRBV19 and TRBJ2-3; 7 bases fit TRBD2. The CDR3 has 20 residues. Germline lookup yields CDR1 LNHDA and CDR2 SQIVND (reference sequence). V shed 1 base and J 9 bases; nucleotides not matched to a gene: 25. DNA of the CDR3: TGTGCCAGTAGTATAGCCCCTAAAACGCCGTCGGGGAGGGAGGCAACGACGCAGTATTTT. This sequence encodes CASSIAPKTPSGREATTQYF.

V is TRBV20-1 and J is TRBJ2-7, with D tentatively TRBD1 (5 bases). The CDR3 extends over 11 amino acids. With 6 bases removed from V and 3 bases from J, the gap between germline ends came to 9 bases. CDR1 DFQATT and CDR2 SNEGSKA come from the germline V gene (reference sequence). In DNA form, the CDR3 reads TGCAGTGCATTCCAGGGCTACGAGCAGTACTTC. It codes for CSAFQGYEQYF.

The J gene is TRBJ2-5, the V gene TRBV5-1; 7 bases are shared with TRBD2. The V gene end was trimmed by 2 bases and the J gene end by 2 bases; junction bases not matched to a gene: 6. The V gene's germline CDR1 is SGHRS and CDR2 YFSETQ. This CDR3 is 15 amino acids long. CDR3 protein: CASSFGGGGQETQYF. The DNA for the CDR3 is TGCGCCAGCAGCTTTGGCGGGGGTGGTCAAGAGACCCAGTACTTC.

The chain is built from TRBV9 and TRBJ2-3; 7 positions agree with TRBD1. The germline V gene encodes CDR1 SGDLS and CDR2 YYNGEE. This CDR3 comprises 15 residues. V dropped 2 bases and J dropped 3; count of bases not matched to a gene: 6. The CDR3 bases are TGTGCCAGCAGCGTCCTGACAGGGTTTACAGATACGCAGTATTTT. Translated, it gives CASSVLTGFTDTQYF.